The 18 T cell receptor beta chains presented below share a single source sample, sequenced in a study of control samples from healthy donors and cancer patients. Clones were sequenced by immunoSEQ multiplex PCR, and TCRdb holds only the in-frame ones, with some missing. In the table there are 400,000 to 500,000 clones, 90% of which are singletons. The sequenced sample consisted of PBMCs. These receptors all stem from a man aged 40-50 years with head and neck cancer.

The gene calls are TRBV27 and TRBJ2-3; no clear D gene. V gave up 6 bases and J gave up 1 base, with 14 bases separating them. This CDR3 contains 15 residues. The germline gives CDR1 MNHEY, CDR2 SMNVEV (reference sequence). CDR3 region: CASRPLRVGTDTQYF. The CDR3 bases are TGTGCCAGCAGACCCCTAAGGGTTGGCACAGATACGCAGTATTTT.

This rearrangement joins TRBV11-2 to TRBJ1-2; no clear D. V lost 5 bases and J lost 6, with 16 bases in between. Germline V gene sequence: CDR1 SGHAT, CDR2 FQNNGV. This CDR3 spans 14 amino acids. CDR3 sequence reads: CASSPRREEDGYTF. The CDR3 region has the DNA TGTGCCAGCAGCCCCCGGAGGGAGGAAGATGGCTACACCTTC.

As DNA, the CDR3 is TGCGCCAGCAGCTTGGGACAGAACCAAGAGACCCAGTACTTC. Translation: CASSLGQNQETQYF. V usage is TRBV5-1 and J usage is TRBJ2-5; possible D gene TRBD1, 5 bases. There are 14 residues in the CDR3. The germline CDR1 and CDR2 sequences are SGHRS and YFSETQ. Trimming took 0 bases from V and 0 from J, leaving 6 bases between them.

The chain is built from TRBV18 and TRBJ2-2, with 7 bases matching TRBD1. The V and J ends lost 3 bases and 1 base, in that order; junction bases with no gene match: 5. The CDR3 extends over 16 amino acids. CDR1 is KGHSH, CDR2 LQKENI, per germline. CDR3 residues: CASSPFGTVNTGELFF. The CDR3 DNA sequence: TGTGCCAGCTCACCCTTCGGGACAGTGAACACCGGGGAGCTGTTTTTT.

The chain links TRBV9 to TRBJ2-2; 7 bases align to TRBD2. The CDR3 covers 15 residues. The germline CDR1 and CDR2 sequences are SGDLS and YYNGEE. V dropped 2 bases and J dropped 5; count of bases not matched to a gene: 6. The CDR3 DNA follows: TGTGCCAGCAGCGTTCTCGCGGGGGAAACCGGGGAGCTGTTTTTT. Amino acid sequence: CASSVLAGETGELFF. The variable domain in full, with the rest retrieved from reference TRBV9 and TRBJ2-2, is DSGVTQTPKHLITATGQRVTLRCSPRSGDLSVYWYQQSLDQGLQFLIQYYNGEERAKGNILERFSAQQFPDLHSELNLSSLELGDSALYFCASSVLAGETGELFFGEGSRLTVL.

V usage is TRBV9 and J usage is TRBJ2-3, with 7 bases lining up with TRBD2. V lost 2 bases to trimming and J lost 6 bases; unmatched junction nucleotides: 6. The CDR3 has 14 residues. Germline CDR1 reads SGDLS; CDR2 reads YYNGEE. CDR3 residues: CASSVGLGGDTQYF. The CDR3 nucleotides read TGTGCCAGCAGCGTCGGTCTGGGAGGGGATACGCAGTATTTT.

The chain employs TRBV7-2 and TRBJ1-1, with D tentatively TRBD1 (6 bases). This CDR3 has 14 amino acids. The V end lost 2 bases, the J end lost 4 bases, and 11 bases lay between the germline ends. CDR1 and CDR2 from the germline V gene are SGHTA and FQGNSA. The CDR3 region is CASSLQGIGTEAFF. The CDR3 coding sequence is TGTGCCAGCAGCTTACAGGGGATTGGCACTGAAGCTTTCTTT.

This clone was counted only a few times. The CDR3 DNA reads as TGTGCCAGCAGCTTTTCTACAGGGAATGAAAAACTGTTTTTT. Translation gives CASSFSTGNEKLFF. The chain combines TRBV7-9 with TRBJ1-4; a weak D match, TRBD1 (6 bases). The CDR3 spans 14 residues. The V and J ends lost 3 bases and 5 bases respectively, with 10 bases between them. In germline, CDR1 is SEHNR, CDR2 FQNEAQ (reference sequence).

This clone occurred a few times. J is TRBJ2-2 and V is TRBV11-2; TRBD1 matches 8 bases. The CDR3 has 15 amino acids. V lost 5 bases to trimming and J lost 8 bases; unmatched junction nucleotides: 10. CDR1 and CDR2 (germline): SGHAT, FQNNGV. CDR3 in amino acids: CASSPLQGASGELFF. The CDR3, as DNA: TGTGCCAGCAGCCCCCTTCAGGGGGCGAGTGGGGAGCTGTTTTTT.

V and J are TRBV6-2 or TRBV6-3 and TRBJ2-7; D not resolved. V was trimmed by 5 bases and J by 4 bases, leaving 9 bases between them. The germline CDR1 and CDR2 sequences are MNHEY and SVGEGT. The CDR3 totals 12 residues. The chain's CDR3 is CASSRTVYEQYF. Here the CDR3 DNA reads TGTGCCAGCAGTAGGACGGTTTACGAGCAGTACTTC.

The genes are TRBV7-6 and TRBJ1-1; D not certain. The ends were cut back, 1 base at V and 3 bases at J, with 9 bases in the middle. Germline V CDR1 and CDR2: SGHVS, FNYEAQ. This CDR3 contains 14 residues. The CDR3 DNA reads TGTGCCAGCAGCTTAGATGGCGTCCACACTGAAGCTTTCTTT. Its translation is CASSLDGVHTEAFF.

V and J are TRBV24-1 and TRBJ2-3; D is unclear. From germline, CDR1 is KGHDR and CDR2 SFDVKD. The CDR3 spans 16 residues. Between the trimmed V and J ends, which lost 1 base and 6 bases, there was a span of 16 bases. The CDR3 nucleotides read TGTGCCACCAGTGATTTTAACGGCGGTTTTCTCGATACGCAGTATTTT. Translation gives CATSDFNGGFLDTQYF.

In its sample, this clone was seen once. The CDR3 loop reads CASSTGAMRGNTEAFF. The CDR3 DNA is TGTGCCAGTTCCACGGGGGCGATGAGGGGGAACACTGAAGCTTTCTTT. The gene calls are TRBV28 and TRBJ1-1; D possibly corresponds to TRBD1 (6 bases). V was trimmed by 9 bases and J by 1 base, leaving 21 bases between them. CDR1 MDHEN and CDR2 SYDVKM come from the germline V gene. The CDR3 covers 16 residues.

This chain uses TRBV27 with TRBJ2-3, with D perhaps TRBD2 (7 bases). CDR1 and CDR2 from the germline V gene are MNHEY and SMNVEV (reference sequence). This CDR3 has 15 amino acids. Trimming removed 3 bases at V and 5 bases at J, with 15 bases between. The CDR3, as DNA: TGTGCCAGCAGTTTTTTCGGGGGGCGAGGAGATACGCAGTATTTT. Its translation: CASSFFGGRGDTQYF.

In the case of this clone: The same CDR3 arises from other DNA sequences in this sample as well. Here the CDR3 DNA reads TGTGCCAGCAGTCGCCGGGGCGAGCAGTACTTC. It encodes CASSRRGEQYF. The chain combines TRBV6-5 with TRBJ2-7, with D perhaps TRBD2 (5 bases). The V end lost 5 bases, the J end lost 6 bases, and 8 bases lay between the germline ends. The CDR3 has 11 amino acids. Germline CDR1 and CDR2: MNHEY and SVGAGI.

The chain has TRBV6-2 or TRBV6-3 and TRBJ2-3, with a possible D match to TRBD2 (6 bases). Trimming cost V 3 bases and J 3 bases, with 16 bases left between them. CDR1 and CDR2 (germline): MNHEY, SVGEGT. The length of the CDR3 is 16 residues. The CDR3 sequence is CASSYRGLQLTDTQYF. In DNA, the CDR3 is TGTGCCAGCAGTTATCGGGGACTCCAGTTGACAGATACGCAGTATTTT.

The CDR3, as DNA: TGTGCCAGTAGTCCCGGGACTAGGGCCCATCAAGAGACCCAGTACTTC. Its protein is CASSPGTRAHQETQYF. The chain joins TRBV19 to TRBJ2-5; 8 bases agree with TRBD2. The CDR3 contains 16 residues. Per germline, CDR1 LNHDA and CDR2 SQIVND (reference sequence). J lost 2 bases, V lost 5 bases, and 10 bases had no gene match.

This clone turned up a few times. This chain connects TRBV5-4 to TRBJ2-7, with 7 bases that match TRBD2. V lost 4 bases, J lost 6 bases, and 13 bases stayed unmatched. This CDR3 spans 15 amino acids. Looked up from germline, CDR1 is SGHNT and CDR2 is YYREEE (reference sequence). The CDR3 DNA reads TGTGCCAGCAGCCCGGGAGGCGGGAAGATCCCCGAGCAGTACTTC. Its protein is CASSPGGGKIPEQYF.